What follows describes a single T cell receptor beta chain. The target antigen is unknown. The data were taken from a study of CD8 T cells in Susac syndrome. The CDR3 consists of 17 residues. Germline V gene lookup returns CDR1 MNHEY and CDR2 SMNVEV (reference sequence). After removal of 5 bases from V and 3 bases from J, the junction contained 7 bases not matched to a gene. RNA totalling roughly 0.5 to 1 ug underwent reverse transcription with random hexamers. Amplification of TCR beta CDR3 spanned 54 Vbeta and 13 Jbeta via immunoSEQ multiplex PCR. Each CDR3 protein is one row after TCRdb ran MiXCR on the immunoSEQ multiplex PCR reads. The sample carries nearly 110,000 distinct CDR3 sequences, roughly 94% recorded once. Notes on the study in general: Peak Susac CD8+ clonal expansion occurred in TEMRA cells and active patients. Only a relatively small number of individuals were included in the TCR sequencing and HLA analysis.

This TCR derives from a human donor with Susac syndrome. Input material: CD8+ T cells from PBMCs. The rearrangement joins TRBV27 to TRBJ2-3; 14 bases match TRBD2. The CDR3 DNA follows: TGTGCCAGCAGTCCCCTCAGGACTAGCGGGGGGACAGATACGCAGTATTTT. Its protein is CASSPLRTSGGTDTQYF.